This T cell receptor (beta chain) emerged from a study of blood T cell repertoires in COVID-19. Across the whole study: Sites in the United States, Italy and Spain provided acute and convalescent COVID-19 samples.

The CDR3 has 13 amino acids. Germline values: CDR1 MGHRA, CDR2 YSYEKL. V was cut by 3 bases and J by 8 bases, with 10 bases left in between. Original processing notes: Amplification of reference gene primers was used by the study to estimate nucleated cell counts. Generated by immunoSEQ multiplex PCR, the TCRdb table keeps only in-frame clones and is missing some. V and J calls and clone size come straight from that table; D and trimming were deduced from the DNA. In the table there are about 110,000 clones, around four fifths of which are singletons. This TCR was recovered from a woman aged 70-85 years with acute or convalescent COVID-19. The chain joins TRBV4-1 to TRBJ1-4; D is undetermined. The specimen sequenced was peripheral blood. The DNA of the CDR3 is TGCGCCAGCAGCCAGGCAGGTGGGGAAAAACTGTTTTTT. The encoded protein is CASSQAGGEKLFF.